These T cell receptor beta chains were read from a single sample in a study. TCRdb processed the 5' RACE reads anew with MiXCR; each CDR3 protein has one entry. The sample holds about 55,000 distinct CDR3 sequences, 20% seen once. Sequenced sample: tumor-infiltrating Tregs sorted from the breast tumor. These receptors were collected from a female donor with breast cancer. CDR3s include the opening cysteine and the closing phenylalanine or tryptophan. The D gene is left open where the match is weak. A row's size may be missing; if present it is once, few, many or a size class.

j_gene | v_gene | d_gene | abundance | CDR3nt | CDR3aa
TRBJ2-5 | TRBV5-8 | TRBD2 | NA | TGTGCCAGCAGCGAGATAGCGGGAGGGGGTGAGACCCAGTACTTC | CASSEIAGGGETQYF
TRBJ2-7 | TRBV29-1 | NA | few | TGCAGCGTTTTTTCTAACTCCTACGAGCAGTACTTC | CSVFSNSYEQYF
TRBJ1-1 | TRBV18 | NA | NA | TGTGCCAGCTCTCAAAACAGATTGAACACTGAAGCTTTCTTT | CASSQNRLNTEAFF
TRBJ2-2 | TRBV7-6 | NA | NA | TGTGCCAGCAGCTTATTAGACAGCAACAACGGGGAGCTGTTTTTT | CASSLLDSNNGELFF
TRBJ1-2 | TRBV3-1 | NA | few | TGTGCCAGCAGCCAAGGGCTCAGGGAAGGCTACACCTTC | CASSQGLREGYTF
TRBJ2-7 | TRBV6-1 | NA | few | TGTGCCAGCAGCCGGGACCAAAGCTACGAGCAGTACTTC | CASSRDQSYEQYF
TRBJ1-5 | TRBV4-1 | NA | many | TGCGCCAGCAGCCCGAACGGGCTGGACAATCAGCCCCAGCATTTT | CASSPNGLDNQPQHF
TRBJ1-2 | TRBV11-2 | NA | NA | TGTGCCAGCAGCGCCCATAGGCCAGGGCAAAGGCACTATGGCTACACCTTC | CASSAHRPGQRHYGYTF
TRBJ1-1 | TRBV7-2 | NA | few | TGTGCCAGCAGCTTTACCGGGAACACTGAAGCTTTCTTT | CASSFTGNTEAFF
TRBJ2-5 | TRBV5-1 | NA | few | TGCGCCAGCAGCTTACAACCCCAGGATAAGCAAGAGACCCAGTACTTC | CASSLQPQDKQETQYF
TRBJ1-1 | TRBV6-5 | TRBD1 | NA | TGTGCCAGCAGCCGACCGGGACAGGTGAACACTGAAGCTTTCTTT | CASSRPGQVNTEAFF
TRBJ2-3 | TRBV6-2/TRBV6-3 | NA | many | TGTGCCAGCAGTTATCGAGGCAGCGACAGCACAGATACGCAGTATTTT | CASSYRGSDSTDTQYF
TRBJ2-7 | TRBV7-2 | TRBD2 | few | TGTGCCAGCAGCTTACCCGGGACTACTACCTCCTACGAGCAGTACTTC | CASSLPGTTTSYEQYF
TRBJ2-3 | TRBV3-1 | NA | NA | TGTGCCAGCAGCCAGGGGGCGGGAAGGGGGAATACGCAGTATTTT | CASSQGAGRGNTQYF
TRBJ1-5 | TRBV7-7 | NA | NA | TGCGCCAGCAGCCCGGGACTTTTGCAGCCCCAGCATTTT | CASSPGLLQPQHF
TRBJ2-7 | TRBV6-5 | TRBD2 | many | TGTGCCAGCAGTCGGACTAGCAACGAGCAGTACTTC | CASSRTSNEQYF
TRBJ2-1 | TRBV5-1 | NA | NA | TGCGCCAGCGGGGAAGGCAATGAGCAGTTCTTC | CASGEGNEQFF
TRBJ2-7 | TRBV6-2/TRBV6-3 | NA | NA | TGTGCCAGCGTGACGGAGCCGGTTCACGAGCAGTACTTC | CASVTEPVHEQYF
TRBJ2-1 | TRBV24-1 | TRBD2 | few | TGTGCCACCAGTGATTGGGCGGGAGCGAGGAATGAGCAGTTCTTC | CATSDWAGARNEQFF
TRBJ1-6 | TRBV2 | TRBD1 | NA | TGTGCCAGCAGGGGACAGGAGAATTCACCCCTCCACTTT | CASRGQENSPLHF
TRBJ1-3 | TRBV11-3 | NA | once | TGTGCCAGCAGCTTAGGATTAAACACCATATATTTT | CASSLGLNTIYF
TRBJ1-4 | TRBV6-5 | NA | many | TGTGCCAGCCAGGGAGAGGCGGGAAAACTGTTTTTT | CASQGEAGKLFF
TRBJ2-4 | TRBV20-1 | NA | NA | TGCAGTGCTAGGGGGGCCGCGGTCAAAAACATTCAGTACTTC | CSARGAAVKNIQYF
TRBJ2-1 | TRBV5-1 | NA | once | TGCGCCAGCAGCTTGTCCCCTAAACTAGGCGGGAATGGGCAGTTCTTC | CASSLSPKLGGNGQFF
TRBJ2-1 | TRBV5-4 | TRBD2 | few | TGTGCCAGCAGCTTGAGCGGGAGGGCCACAAATGAGCAGTTCTTC | CASSLSGRATNEQFF
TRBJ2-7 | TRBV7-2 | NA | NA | TGTGCCAGCAGCTTAGGGGGGTATTCCTACGAGCAGTACTTC | CASSLGGYSYEQYF
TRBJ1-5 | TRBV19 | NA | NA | TGTGCCACCACGGAGGGAGGTTATAGCAATCAGCCCCAGCATTTT | CATTEGGYSNQPQHF
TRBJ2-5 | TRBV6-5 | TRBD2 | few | TGTGCCAGCAGTTCTACGGCTAGCGGGAGTGAGACCCAGTACTTC | CASSSTASGSETQYF
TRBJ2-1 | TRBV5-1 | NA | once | TGCGCCGGCAGCGCCCGGGGGGCGCCTTTATTAAACAATGAGCAGTTCTTC | CAGSARGAPLLNNEQFF